This TCR beta chain was recovered during a study of shared clonotypes between healthy human individuals. About the study: Serving as donors were a couple of women and a few men, whose ages spanned 18 to 49. Per-donor plates numbered three CD4 naive, three CD4 memory, two CD8 naive and one CD8 memory.

This CDR3 comprises 15 residues. CDR1 is MNHNY and CDR2 is SVGAGI in the germline V gene (reference sequence). Germline trimming cut 5 bases from V and 6 bases from J; bases unmatched to any gene: 13. The naive CD8 population came from CD45RO-negative cells selected for CCR7, without terminally differentiated effector memory CD45RA+ cells. Sequencing was at deep level. Sorted subsets were amplified in replicate PCRs using around 200 ng DNA, around 30,000 T cell genomes. Generated by immunoSEQ multiplex PCR, the TCRdb table keeps only in-frame clones and is missing some. The sample contains about 2.1 million clones, 93% of which appear only once.

The receptor comes from a man in his late teens or twenties in good health. Some clones in this sample may be carry-over from other donors' samples. Input material: naive CD8+ T cells from PBMCs. V gene TRBV6-6 combines with J gene TRBJ2-7; TRBD1 agrees at 7 bases. CDR3 sequence: CASSDRDSVLLEQYF. The CDR3 nucleotides are TGTGCCAGCAGTGACCGGGACAGTGTCCTACTCGAGCAGTACTTC.